The clone carrying this TCR beta chain has ten or more counts. From RNA transcripts, TCR beta CDR3 regions were amplified. The study used the HTBI primer set for a first-round RT-PCR of the TCR CDR3. Via MiXCR, TCRdb re-called the multiplex PCR reads, giving one row per CDR3 protein. The sample comprises about 300,000 distinct CDR3 sequences, roughly an eighth of which are singletons, and 7% to 9.5% rests with the top ten. These data originate in a study of T cells in Graves' hyperthyroidism and ophthalmopathy. The CDR3 loop spans 15 amino acids. The V and J ends lost 6 bases and 2 bases respectively, with 16 bases between them. Germline lookup yields CDR1 MDHEN and CDR2 SYDVKM.

This TCR was sampled from a woman aged 35 to 49 with Graves' hyperthyroidism. The sample comprised blood. This chain uses TRBV28 with TRBJ2-5; possibly TRBD1 for D (6 bases). The CDR3 nucleotides are TGTGCCAGCAGAGGCCAGGGGTCCCCACAAGAGACCCAGTACTTC. This translates into CASRGQGSPQETQYF. Full variable domain (remainder filled in from reference TRBV28 and TRBJ2-5): DVKVTQSSRYLVKRTGEKVFLECVQDMDHENMFWYRQDPGLGLRLIYFSYDVKMKEKGDIPEGYSVSREKKERFSLILESASTNQTSMYLCASRGQGSPQETQYFGPGTRLLVL.